This TCR beta chain was recovered during a study of T cells and Merkel cell carcinoma outcomes. J gave up 10 bases and V 5 bases, and 5 bases lay outside the gene matches. Per germline, CDR1 MNHEY and CDR2 SVGAGI. The CDR3 covers 14 residues. On this clone itself: The antigen remains undetermined.

Study findings and constraints: In Merkel cell carcinoma, repertoire and T-cell density reportedly predicted outcomes.

TCRdb's table, derived via immunoSEQ multiplex PCR, lists solely in-frame clones and lacks some. The table lists more than 7,500 clones, around 84% of them singletons. The chain is built from TRBV6-5 and TRBJ1-6; 10 positions match TRBD1. This receptor was taken from a human donor with Merkel cell carcinoma. The sequenced sample was tumor tissue from Merkel cell carcinoma. Written as DNA, the CDR3 is TGTGCCAGCAGTCCTGGACAGGGGGGCTCACCCCTCCACTTT. Translating gives CASSPGQGGSPLHF.